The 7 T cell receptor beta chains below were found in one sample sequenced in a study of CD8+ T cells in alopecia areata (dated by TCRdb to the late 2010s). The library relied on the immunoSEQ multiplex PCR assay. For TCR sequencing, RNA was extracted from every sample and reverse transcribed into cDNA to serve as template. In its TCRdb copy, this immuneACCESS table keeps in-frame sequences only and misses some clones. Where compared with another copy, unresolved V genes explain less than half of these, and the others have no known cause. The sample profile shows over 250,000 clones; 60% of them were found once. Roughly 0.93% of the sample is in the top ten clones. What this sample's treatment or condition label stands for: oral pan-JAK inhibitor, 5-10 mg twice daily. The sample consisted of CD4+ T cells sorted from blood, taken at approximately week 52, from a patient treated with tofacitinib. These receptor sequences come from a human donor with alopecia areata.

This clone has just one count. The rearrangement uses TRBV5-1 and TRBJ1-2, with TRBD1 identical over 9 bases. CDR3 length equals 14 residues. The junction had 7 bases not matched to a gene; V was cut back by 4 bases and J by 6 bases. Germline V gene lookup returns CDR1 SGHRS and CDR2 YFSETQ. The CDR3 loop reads CASSKGQGKDGYTF. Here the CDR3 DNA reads TGCGCCAGCAGCAAGGGACAGGGAAAGGATGGCTACACCTTC.

CDR3 DNA sequence: TGTGCCAGCAGCTCCAGGGTCTCCAGCGGGGAGACCCAGTACTTC. Protein product: CASSSRVSSGETQYF. The chain recombines TRBV5-4 with TRBJ2-5; tentatively, D is TRBD2 (6 bases). From germline, CDR1 is SGHNT and CDR2 YYREEE (reference sequence). The CDR3 has 15 amino acids. V lost 3 bases and J 5 bases, leaving 17 bases between the germline ends.

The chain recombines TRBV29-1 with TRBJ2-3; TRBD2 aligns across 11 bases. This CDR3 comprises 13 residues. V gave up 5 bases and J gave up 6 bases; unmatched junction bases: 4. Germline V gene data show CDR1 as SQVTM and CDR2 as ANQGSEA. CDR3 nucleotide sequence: TGCAGCGTTTGTGCTAGCGGGGGGGATACGCAGTATTTT. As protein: CSVCASGGDTQYF.

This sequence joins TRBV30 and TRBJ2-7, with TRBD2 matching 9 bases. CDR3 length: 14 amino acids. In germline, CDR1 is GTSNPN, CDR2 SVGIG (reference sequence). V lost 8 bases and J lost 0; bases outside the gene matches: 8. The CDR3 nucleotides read TGTGCCGGTAGCGGGGGCCTTACCTCCTACGAGCAGTACTTC. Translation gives CAGSGGLTSYEQYF.

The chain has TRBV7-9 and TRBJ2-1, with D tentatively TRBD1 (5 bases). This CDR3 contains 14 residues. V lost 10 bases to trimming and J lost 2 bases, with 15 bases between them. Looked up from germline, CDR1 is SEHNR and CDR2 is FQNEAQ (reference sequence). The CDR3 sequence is CAILRQNTYNEQFF. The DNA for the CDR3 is TGTGCCATCCTGAGACAGAATACCTACAATGAGCAGTTCTTC.

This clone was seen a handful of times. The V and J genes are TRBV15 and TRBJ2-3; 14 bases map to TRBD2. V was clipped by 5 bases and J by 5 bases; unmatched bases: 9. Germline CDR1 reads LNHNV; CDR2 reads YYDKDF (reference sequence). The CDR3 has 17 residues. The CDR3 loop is CATSLFPGTSGGDTQYF. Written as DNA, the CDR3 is TGTGCCACCAGCCTCTTCCCGGGGACTAGCGGGGGAGATACGCAGTATTTT.

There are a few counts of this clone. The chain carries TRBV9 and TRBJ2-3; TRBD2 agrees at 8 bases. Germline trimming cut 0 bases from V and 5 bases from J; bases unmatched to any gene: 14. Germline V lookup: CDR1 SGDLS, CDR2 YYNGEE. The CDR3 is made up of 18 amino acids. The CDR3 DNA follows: TGTGCCAGCAGCGTAGCTCCCCCCGGGGGGGGGCCCGAAGATACGCAGTATTTT. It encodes CASSVAPPGGGPEDTQYF.